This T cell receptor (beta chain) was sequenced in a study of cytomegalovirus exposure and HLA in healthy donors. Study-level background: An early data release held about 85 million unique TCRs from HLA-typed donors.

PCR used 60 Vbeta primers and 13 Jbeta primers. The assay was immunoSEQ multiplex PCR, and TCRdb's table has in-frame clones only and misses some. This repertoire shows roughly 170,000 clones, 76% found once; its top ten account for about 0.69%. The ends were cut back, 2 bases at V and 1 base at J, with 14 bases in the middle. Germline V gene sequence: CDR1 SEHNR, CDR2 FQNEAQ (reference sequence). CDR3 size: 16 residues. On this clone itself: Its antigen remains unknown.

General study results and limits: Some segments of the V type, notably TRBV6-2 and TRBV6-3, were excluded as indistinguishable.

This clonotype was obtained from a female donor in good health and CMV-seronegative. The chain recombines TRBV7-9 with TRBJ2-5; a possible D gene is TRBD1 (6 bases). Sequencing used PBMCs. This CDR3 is CASSLYPPGVQETQYF. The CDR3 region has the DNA TGTGCCAGCAGCTTATACCCCCCAGGGGTCCAAGAGACCCAGTACTTC. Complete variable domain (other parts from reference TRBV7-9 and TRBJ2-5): DTGVSQNPRHKITKRGQNVTFRCDPISEHNRLYWYRQTLGQGPEFLTYFQNEAQLEKSRLLSDRFSAERPKGSFSTLEIQRTEQGDSAMYLCASSLYPPGVQETQYFGPGTRLLVL.